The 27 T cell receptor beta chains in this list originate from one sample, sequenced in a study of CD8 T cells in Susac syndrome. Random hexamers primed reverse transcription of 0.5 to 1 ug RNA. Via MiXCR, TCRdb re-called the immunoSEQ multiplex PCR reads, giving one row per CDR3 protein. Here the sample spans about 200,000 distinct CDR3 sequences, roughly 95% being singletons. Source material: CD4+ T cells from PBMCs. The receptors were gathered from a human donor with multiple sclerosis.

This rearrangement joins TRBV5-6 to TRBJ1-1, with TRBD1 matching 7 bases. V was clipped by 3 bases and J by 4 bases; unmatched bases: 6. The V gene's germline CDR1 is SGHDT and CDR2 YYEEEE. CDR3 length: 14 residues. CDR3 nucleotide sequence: TGTGCCAGCAGCTCGATTGACAGGGCCACTGAAGCTTTCTTT. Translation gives CASSSIDRATEAFF.

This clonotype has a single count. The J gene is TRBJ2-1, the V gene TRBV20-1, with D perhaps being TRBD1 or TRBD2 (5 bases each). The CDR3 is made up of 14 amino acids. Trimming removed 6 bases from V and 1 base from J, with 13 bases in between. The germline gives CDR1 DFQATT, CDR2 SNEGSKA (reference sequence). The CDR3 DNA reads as TGCAGTGCCCTGGGGCTAGCTTCCTACAATGAGCAGTTCTTC. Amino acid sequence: CSALGLASYNEQFF.

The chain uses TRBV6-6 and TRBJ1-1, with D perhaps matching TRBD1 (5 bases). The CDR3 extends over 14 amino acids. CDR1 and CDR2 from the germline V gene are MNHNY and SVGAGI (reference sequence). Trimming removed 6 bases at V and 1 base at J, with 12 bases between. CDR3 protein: CASRTDSQNTEAFF. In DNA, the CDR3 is TGTGCCAGCAGGACTGACAGCCAGAACACTGAAGCTTTCTTT.

The CDR3: CSAKEGAKDEQYF. As DNA, the CDR3 is TGCAGTGCTAAAGAGGGCGCGAAGGACGAGCAGTACTTC. The chain links TRBV20-1 to TRBJ2-7, with a tentative D call TRBD2 (5 bases). The germline V and J ends were trimmed by 4 bases and 5 bases, with 15 bases remaining between them. The V gene's germline CDR1 is DFQATT and CDR2 SNEGSKA (reference sequence). There are 13 residues in the CDR3.

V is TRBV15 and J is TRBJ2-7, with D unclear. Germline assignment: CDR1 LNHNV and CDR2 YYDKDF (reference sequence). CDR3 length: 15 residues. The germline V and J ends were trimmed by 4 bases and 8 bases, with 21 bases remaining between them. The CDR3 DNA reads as TGTGCCACCAGCAATCGACAATCCCCCACTGTCCAGCAGTACTTC. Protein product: CATSNRQSPTVQQYF. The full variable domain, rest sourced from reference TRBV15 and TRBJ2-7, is DAMVIQNPRYQVTQFGKPVTLSCSQTLNHNVMYWYQQKSSQAPKLLFHYYDKDFNNEADTPDNFQSRRPNTSFCFLDIRSPGLGDTAMYLCATSNRQSPTVQQYFGPGTRLTVT.

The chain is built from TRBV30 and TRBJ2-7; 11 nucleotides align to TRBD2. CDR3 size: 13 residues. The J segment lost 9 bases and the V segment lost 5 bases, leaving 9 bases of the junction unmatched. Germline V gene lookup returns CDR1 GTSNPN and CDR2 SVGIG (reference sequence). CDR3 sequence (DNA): TGTGCCTGGGACACTAGCGGGGGCGATTTGCAGTACTTC. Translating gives CAWDTSGGDLQYF.

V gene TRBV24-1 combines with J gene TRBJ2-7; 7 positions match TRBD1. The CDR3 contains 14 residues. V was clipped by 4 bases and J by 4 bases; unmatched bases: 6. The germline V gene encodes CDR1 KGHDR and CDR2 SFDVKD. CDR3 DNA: TGTGCCACCAGTGAAAACAGGGGAGTGTACGAGCAGTACTTC. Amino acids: CATSENRGVYEQYF.

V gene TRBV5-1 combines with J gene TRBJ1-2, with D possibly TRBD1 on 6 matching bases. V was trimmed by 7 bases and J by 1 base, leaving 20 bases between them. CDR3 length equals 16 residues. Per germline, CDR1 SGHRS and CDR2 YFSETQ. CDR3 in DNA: TGCGCCAGCGGCCCCCAAACAGGGCCACTTAACTATGGCTACACCTTC. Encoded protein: CASGPQTGPLNYGYTF.

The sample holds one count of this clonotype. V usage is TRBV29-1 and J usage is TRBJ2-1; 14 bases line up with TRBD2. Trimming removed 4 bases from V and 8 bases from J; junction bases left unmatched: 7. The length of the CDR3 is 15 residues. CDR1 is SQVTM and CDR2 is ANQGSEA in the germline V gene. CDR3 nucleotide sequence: TGCAGCGTTGTCCCGACTAGCGGGAGGGCATATGAGCAGTTCTTC. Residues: CSVVPTSGRAYEQFF.

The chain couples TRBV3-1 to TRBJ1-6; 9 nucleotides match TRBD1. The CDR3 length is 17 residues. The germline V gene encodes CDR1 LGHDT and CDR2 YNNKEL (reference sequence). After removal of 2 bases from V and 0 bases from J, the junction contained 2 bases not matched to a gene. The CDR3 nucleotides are TGTGCCAGCAGCCAAATGGGACAGGGCTCCTATAATTCACCCCTCCACTTT. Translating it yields CASSQMGQGSYNSPLHF.

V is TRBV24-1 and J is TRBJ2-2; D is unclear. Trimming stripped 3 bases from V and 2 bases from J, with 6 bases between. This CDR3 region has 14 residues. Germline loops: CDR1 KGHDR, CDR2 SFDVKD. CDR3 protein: CATSDVGNTGELFF. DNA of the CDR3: TGTGCCACCAGTGATGTCGGAAACACCGGGGAGCTGTTTTTT.

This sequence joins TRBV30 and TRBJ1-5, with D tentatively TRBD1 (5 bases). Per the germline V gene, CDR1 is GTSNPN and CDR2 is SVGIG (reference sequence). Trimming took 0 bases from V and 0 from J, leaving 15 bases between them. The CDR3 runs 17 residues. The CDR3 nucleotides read TGTGCCTGGAGTGTACGCTTGGGGACTTATAGCAATCAGCCCCAGCATTTT. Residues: CAWSVRLGTYSNQPQHF.

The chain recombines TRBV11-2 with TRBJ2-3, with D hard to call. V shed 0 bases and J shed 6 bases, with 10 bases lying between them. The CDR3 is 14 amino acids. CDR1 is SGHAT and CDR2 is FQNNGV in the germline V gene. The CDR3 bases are TGTGCCAGCAGCTTAGATTGGGTCCGGGATACGCAGTATTTT. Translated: CASSLDWVRDTQYF.

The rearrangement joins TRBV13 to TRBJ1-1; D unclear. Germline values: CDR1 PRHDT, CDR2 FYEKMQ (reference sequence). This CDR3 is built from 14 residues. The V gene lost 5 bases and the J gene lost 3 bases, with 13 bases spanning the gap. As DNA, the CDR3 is TGTGCCAGCAGCCCAGGACGGTTGGACACTGAAGCTTTCTTT. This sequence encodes CASSPGRLDTEAFF.

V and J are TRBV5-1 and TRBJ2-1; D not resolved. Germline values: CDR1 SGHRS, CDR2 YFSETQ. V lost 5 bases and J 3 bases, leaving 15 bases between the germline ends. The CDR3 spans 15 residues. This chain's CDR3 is CASRPLSDNYNEQFF. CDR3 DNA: TGCGCCAGCAGACCCCTGAGCGATAACTACAATGAGCAGTTCTTC.

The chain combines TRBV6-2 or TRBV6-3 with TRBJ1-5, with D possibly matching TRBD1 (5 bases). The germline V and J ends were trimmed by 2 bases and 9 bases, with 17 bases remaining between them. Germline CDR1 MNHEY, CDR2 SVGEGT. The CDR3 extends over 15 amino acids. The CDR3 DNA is TGTGCCAGCAGTTACACGACCCAGGGAATTCGGCCCCAGCATTTT. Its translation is CASSYTTQGIRPQHF.

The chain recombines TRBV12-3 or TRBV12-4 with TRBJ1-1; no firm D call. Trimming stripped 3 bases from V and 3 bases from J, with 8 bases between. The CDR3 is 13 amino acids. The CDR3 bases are TGTGCCAGCAGTTTGAAAGCTTACACTGAAGCTTTCTTT. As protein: CASSLKAYTEAFF.

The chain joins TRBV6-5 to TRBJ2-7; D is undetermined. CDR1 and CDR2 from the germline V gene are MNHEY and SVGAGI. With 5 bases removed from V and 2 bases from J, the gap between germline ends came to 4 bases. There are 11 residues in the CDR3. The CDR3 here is CASSDTYEQYF. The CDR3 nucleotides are TGTGCCAGCAGTGATACCTACGAGCAGTACTTC.

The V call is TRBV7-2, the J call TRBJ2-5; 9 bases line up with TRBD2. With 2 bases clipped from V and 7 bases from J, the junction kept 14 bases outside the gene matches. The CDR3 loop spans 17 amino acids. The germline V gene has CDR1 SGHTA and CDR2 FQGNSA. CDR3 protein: CASSLSMASGVGGTQYF. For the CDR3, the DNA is TGTGCCAGCAGCTTATCAATGGCTAGCGGGGTCGGGGGGACCCAGTACTTC.

CDR3 nucleotide sequence: TGTGCCACCAGCACCCCGATTGCGGGAGGGCCTGTGGATACGCAGTATTTT. Translating gives CATSTPIAGGPVDTQYF. V is TRBV15 and J is TRBJ2-3; 9 bases are a match to TRBD2. The CDR3 runs to 17 residues. V lost 4 bases and J lost 6; bases outside the gene matches: 14. The germline CDR1 and CDR2 sequences are LNHNV and YYDKDF (reference sequence).

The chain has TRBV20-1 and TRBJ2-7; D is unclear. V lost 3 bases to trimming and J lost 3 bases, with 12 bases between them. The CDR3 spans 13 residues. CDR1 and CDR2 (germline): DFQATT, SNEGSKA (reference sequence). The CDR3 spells CSASFLGNYEQYF. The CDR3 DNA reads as TGCAGTGCTAGTTTTCTAGGTAACTACGAGCAGTACTTC.

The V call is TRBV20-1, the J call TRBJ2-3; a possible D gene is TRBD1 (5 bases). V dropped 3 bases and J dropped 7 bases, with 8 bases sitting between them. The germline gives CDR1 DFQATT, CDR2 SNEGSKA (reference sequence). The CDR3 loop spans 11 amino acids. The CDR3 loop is CSASRGYTQYF. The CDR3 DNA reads TGCAGTGCTAGTAGGGGTTATACGCAGTATTTT.

The CDR3 reads CASTQGRRAEAFF. The CDR3 coding sequence is TGTGCCAGCACCCAAGGGAGAAGGGCTGAAGCTTTCTTT. This rearrangement joins TRBV5-6 to TRBJ1-1; D not certain. The CDR3 contains 13 residues. Germline loops: CDR1 SGHDT, CDR2 YYEEEE. V shed 6 bases and J shed 6 bases, with 15 bases lying between them.

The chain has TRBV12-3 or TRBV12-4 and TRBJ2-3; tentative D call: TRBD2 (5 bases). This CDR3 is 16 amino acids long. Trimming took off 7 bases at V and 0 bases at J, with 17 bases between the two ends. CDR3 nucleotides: TGTGCCAGCACCGTGGTGGGCTGGAGGAGCACAGATACGCAGTATTTT. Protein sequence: CASTVVGWRSTDTQYF.

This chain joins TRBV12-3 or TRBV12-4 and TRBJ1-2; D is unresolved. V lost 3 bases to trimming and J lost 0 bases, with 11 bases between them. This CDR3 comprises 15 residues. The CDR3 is CASSLVGGANYGYTF. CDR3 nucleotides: TGTGCCAGCAGTTTGGTAGGCGGAGCTAACTATGGCTACACCTTC.

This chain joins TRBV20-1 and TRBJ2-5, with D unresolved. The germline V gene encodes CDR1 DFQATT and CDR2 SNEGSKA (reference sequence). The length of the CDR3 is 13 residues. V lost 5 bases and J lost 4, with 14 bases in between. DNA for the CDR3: TGCAGTGCTTGCGACCCAACGGGAGAGACCCAGTACTTC. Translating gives CSACDPTGETQYF.

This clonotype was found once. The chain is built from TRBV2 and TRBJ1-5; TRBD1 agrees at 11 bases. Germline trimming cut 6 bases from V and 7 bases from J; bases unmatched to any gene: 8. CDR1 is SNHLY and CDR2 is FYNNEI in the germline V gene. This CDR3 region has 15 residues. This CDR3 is CASRPGQGAEQPQHF. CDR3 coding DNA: TGTGCCAGCAGACCTGGACAGGGGGCCGAACAGCCCCAGCATTTT.